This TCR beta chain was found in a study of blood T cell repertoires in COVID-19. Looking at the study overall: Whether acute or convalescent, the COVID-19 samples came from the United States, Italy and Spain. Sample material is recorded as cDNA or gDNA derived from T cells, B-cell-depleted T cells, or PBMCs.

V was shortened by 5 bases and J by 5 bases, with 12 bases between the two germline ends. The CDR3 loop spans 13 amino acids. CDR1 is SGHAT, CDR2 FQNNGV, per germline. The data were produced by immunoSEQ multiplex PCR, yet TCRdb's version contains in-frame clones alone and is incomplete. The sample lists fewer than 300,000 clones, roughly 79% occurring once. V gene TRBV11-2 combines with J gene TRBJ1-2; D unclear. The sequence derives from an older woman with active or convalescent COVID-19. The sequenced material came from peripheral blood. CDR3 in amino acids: CASSPGGEYGYTF. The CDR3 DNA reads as TGTGCCAGCAGCCCAGGCGGGGAATATGGCTACACCTTC.